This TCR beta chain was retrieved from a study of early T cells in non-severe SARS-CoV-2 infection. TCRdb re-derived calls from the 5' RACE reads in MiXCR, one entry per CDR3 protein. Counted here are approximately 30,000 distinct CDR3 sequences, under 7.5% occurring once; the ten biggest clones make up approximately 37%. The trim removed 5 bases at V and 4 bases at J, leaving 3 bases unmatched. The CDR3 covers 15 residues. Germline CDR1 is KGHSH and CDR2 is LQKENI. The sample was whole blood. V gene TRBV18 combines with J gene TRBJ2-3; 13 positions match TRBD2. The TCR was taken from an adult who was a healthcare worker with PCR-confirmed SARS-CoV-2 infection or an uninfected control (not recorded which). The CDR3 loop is CASSRTSGSADTQYF. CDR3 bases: TGTGCCAGCTCAAGGACTAGCGGGAGCGCAGATACGCAGTATTTT.